The T cell receptor beta chain described here comes from a study of OX40 agonist ivuxolimab in advanced cancers. For the study in its entirety: Ivuxolimab was an agonistic, fully human IgG2 monoclonal antibody directed against OX40 (CD134), a costimulatory receptor. Intravenous ivuxolimab was administered to patients every 2 weeks at six dose levels: 0.01, 0.1, 0.3, 1.5, 3 and 10 mg/kg. Of the roughly 51 patients in dose escalation, about 20 had hepatocellular carcinoma, about 15 had melanoma, 9 had renal cell carcinoma and 9 had head and neck cancer. A male proportion of 82.7% and a mean age of around 60 years, ranging from about 23 to 90, were recorded for the dose-escalation cohort. Patients were allowed to have had prior anti-PD-1, anti-PD-L1 or anti-CTLA-4 therapy, and approximately 39% of the dose-escalation patients had been treated with checkpoint inhibitors. Partial responses occurred in three dose-escalation patients, of whom one had hepatocellular carcinoma and two had cutaneous melanoma. The purpose of peripheral TCRbeta sequencing was to test whether ivuxolimab changed TCR sequence diversity and led to clonal T-cell expansion. The paper describes the monotherapy dose-escalation part (N = 52 patients) of the phase I trial of ivuxolimab. What the authors observed across the whole study: Low levels of normalized T-cell clonal expansion were also seen in some patients who did not respond. After ivuxolimab, more expanded clones were found on average in CD8+ T cells than in CD4+ T cells. At doses from 0.1 to 3.0 mg/kg, clonal expansion was seen in both CD4+ and CD8+ blood T cells between baseline and week 6. In the 0.1-3.0 mg/kg groups, partial responders were among the patients with the lowest normalized peripheral clonal expansion, particularly in CD8+ T cells. Antigen specificity was not determined for the clonally expanded peripheral T cells.

A word on this clone: Its antigen remains undetermined. Base-call qualities are not available, and no considerably larger clone is one nucleotide away. Other DNA sequences of this sample code for an identical CDR3.

The trial excluded patients who had a history of autoimmune disease or who were on systemic immunosuppression. Peripheral blood for TCR sequencing was collected from all dose cohorts at baseline, on cycle 4 day 1, and on cycle 7 day 1. The samples were taken from a phase I, first-in-human, multicenter, open-label dose-escalation trial of ivuxolimab. Adults with locally advanced or metastatic melanoma, renal cell, hepatocellular, or head and neck squamous cell carcinoma were enrolled in the trial. Before TCR sequencing, CD4+ T cells and CD8+ T cells were sorted from peripheral blood as separate populations. Genomic DNA was extracted from sorted cells for sequencing of the TCRbeta CDR3 region. TCRbeta CDR3 regions were sequenced using the immunoSEQ Assay. TCRdb mirrors the immuneACCESS table, restricted to in-frame sequences. Some clones are absent from its copies; in checked studies, under half trace to an unresolved V gene, and the reason for the others is unknown. The sample includes roughly 65,000 clones, with 60% to 85% observed a single time. The leading ten clones occupy around 2.3% of the sample.

Based on the germline V gene, the CDR1 and CDR2 sequences are SGHAT and FQNNGV. The CDR3 has 12 amino acids, counting the end cysteine and phenylalanine. Only the CDR3 portion is preserved as DNA: 36 bases, with reading frame beginning at the first base. V was cut back by 2 bases and J by 2 bases, leaving a gap of 3 bases between them. The sequencing here drew on CD4+ or CD8+ T cells sorted from blood, taken in a trial of the OX40 agonist ivuxolimab. The chain links TRBV11-2 with TRBJ1-2, with no confident D gene call. The TCR originated in an adult with an advanced solid tumor such as melanoma, head and neck, liver or kidney cancer. This receptor carries the CDR3 CASSLTNYGYTF. The DNA sequence is TGTGCCAGCAGCTTAACGAACTATGGCTACACCTTC.